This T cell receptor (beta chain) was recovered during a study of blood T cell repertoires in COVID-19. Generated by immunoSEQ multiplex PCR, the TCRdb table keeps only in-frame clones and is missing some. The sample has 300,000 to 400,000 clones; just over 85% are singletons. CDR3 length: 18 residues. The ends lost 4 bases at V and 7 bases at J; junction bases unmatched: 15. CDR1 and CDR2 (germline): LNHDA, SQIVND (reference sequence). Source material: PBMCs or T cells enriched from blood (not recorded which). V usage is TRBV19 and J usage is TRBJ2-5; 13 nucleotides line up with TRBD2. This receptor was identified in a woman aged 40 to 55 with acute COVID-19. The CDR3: CASSTRTSGSPKRGTQYF. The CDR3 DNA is TGTGCCAGTAGTACTAGGACTAGCGGGAGCCCCAAACGGGGGACCCAGTACTTC. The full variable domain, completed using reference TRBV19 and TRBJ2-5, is DGGITQSPKYLFRKEGQNVTLSCEQNLNHDAMYWYRQDPGQGLRLIYYSQIVNDFQKGDIAEGYSVSREKKESFPLTVTSAQKNPTAFYLCASSTRTSGSPKRGTQYFGPGTRLLVL.